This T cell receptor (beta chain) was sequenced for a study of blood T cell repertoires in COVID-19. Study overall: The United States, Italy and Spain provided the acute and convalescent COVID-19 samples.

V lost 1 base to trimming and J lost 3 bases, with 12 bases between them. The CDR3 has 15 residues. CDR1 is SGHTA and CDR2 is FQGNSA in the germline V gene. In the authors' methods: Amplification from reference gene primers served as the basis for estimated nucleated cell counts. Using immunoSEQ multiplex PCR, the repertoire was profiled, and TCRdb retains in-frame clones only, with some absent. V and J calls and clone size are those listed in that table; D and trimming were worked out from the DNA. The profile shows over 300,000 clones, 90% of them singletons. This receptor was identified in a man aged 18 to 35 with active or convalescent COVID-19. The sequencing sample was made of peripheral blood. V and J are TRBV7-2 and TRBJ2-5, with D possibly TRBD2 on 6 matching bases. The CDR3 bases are TGTGCCAGCAGCTTAGTAGGGCGGGGAGAAGAGACCCAGTACTTC. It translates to CASSLVGRGEETQYF.